The T cell receptor beta chain described here comes from a study of blood T cell repertoires in COVID-19. About the research overall: From the United States, Italy and Spain came samples of acute and convalescent COVID-19. Sources were T cells, B-cell-depleted T cells, or PBMCs; the material itself was cDNA or gDNA.

Seattle cases were enrolled at active infection and followed longitudinally. CDR1 and CDR2 from the germline V gene are SGHTA and FQGNSA. This CDR3 is built from 16 residues. Trimming removed 2 bases from V and 5 bases from J, with 16 bases in between. Source study methods: The assay estimated nucleated cells by amplifying reference gene primers. Profiled with immunoSEQ multiplex PCR; TCRdb holds only in-frame clones, not every one. D and trimming were read from the DNA, whereas the V and J calls and clone size are those reported in that table. The repertoire holds under 70,000 clones, with 88% as singletons.

The sequenced material came from peripheral blood. This receptor was taken from a woman aged 60-75 years with COVID-19, enrolled during active disease. The chain links TRBV7-2 to TRBJ1-5, with D unresolved. CDR3 coding DNA: TGTGCCAGCAGCTTAAACATTGGGAGGCCTGATCAGCCCCAGCATTTT. Its translation is CASSLNIGRPDQPQHF.